This TCR beta chain came from a study of vaccination and CD4 T cells after COVID-19. Study background: Each individual in the study obtained two doses of BNT162b2 or mRNA-1273 vaccine. It was a median roughly 100 days after diagnosis, with a range of 35 to 161, that post-COVID samples were drawn.

Regarding treatment: roughly nine-day PBMC culture with coronavirus spike peptide pools or control peptides (ViraFEST assay). The Oncomine TCR Beta short-read assay was applied to DNA of cultured CD4+ T cells. From the PCR reads, TCRdb called clonotypes with MiXCR, one entry per CDR3 protein. Here the sample spans 15,000 to 20,000 distinct CDR3 sequences, around 52% being singletons. CDR3 size: 15 residues. Germline V gene data show CDR1 as SGHTA and CDR2 as FQGNSA. V was cut by 3 bases and J by 7 bases, with 18 bases left in between. This clonotype was seen a few times. Its target is not known. The V and J genes are TRBV7-2 and TRBJ1-1, with D maybe TRBD1 (5 bases). The receptor was derived from a human donor who had recovered from COVID-19. Sequences were derived from CD4+ T cells from blood, cultured in vitro, sampled before SARS-CoV-2 vaccination. CDR3: CASSFGNRRGSEAFF. As DNA, the CDR3 is TGTGCCAGCAGCTTCGGGAACAGGCGCGGGAGTGAAGCTTTCTTT.